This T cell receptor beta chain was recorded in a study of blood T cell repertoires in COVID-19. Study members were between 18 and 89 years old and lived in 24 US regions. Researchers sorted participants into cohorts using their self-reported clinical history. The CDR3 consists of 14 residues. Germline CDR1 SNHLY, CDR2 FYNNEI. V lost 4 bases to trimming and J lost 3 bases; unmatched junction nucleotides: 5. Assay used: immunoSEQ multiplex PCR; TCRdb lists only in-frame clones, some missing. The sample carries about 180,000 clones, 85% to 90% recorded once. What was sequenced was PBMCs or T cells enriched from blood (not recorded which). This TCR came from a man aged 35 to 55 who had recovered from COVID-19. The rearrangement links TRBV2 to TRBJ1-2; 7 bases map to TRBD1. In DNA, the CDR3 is TGTGCCAGCAGTGGCATAACAGGGGACTATGGCTACACCTTC. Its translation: CASSGITGDYGYTF.